This TCR beta chain was observed in a study of blood T cell repertoires in COVID-19. Overall study context: From the United States, Italy and Spain came samples of acute and convalescent COVID-19. T cells, B-cell-depleted T cells, or PBMCs provided the cDNA or gDNA that served as material.

Per the original data handling: Quantification of nucleated cells was approximated via reference gene primer amplification. Sequencing used immunoSEQ multiplex PCR; TCRdb keeps in-frame clones, though not all of them. V, J and clone size are those of that table, while D and trimming were read from the DNA. Of 100,000 to 150,000 clones in the sample, 60% to 85% were seen once. This sequence originates from a man between 65 and 85 years old with acute or convalescent COVID-19. Material for sequencing was peripheral blood.

CDR3 sequence reads: CAISQGAADTGELFF. DNA of the CDR3: TGTGCCATATCGCAGGGGGCCGCGGACACCGGGGAGCTGTTTTTT. This sequence joins TRBV10-3 and TRBJ2-2; 8 bases are shared with TRBD1. CDR1 is ENHRY and CDR2 is SYGVKD in the germline V gene. The trim removed 9 bases at V and 3 bases at J, leaving 9 bases unmatched. The CDR3 has 15 residues.